The present entry profiles one TCR beta chain with its context. Beta-chain TCR CDR3 regions were amplified from RNA transcripts. A first-round RT-PCR used HTBI primers, followed by a second-round multiplex PCR. TCRdb itself ran the multiplex PCR reads through MiXCR, one entry per CDR3 protein. The sample contains some 200,000 distinct CDR3 sequences, over 25% of which appear only once. Trimming took 5 bases from V and 0 from J; bases not matched to a gene: 21. The CDR3 consists of 21 residues. Germline V lookup: CDR1 MRHNA, CDR2 SNTAGT. This record belongs to a study of Graves' ophthalmopathy and Graves' hyperthyroidism. Turning to the study itself: Untreated patients at initial diagnosis provided peripheral blood.

The clonotype originates from a man aged 45-65 years with Graves' ophthalmopathy. The sample taken for sequencing was peripheral blood. V is TRBV6-4 and J is TRBJ1-1; TRBD1 aligns across 10 bases. The CDR3 DNA sequence: TGTGCCAGCAGTCGCCGCTACGGGACAGGGGCTCTGAGTTACATGAACACTGAAGCTTTCTTT. This codes for CASSRRYGTGALSYMNTEAFF.